Following are 26 T cell receptor beta chains from one sample sequenced in a study of cytomegalovirus exposure and HLA in healthy donors (dated by TCRdb to 2016 to 2017). To prepare the library, the immunoSEQ multiplex PCR assay was applied. For the multiplex PCR, a mixture combining 60 forward primers for TCR Vbeta segments and 13 reverse primers for TCR Jbeta segments was used. TCRdb took this table from immuneACCESS and kept in-frame rearrangements with V and J called. Such tables lack part of the clones; where checked against another copy, unresolved V genes explain under half of the gap, and the rest is unexplained. For this sample the table gives about 180,000 clones, of which around 77% were detected only once. The leading ten clones occupy about 2.4% of the sample. Source material: PBMCs. The receptors stem from a man aged 55-75 years in good health and CMV-seronegative.

A single count supports this clone. V is TRBV4-2 and J is TRBJ1-1; a weak D match, TRBD1 (5 bases). V was pared by 0 bases and J by 3 bases, with 17 bases between. Germline CDR1 and CDR2: LGHNA and YNFKEQ. This CDR3 is built from 17 residues. In DNA form, the CDR3 reads TGTGCCAGCAGCCAAGAGGGGTGGGGCCCCAGGGACACTGAAGCTTTCTTT. Residues: CASSQEGWGPRDTEAFF.

J is TRBJ2-5 and V is TRBV19; TRBD2 is a possible D gene (5 bases). The germline CDR1 and CDR2 sequences are LNHDA and SQIVND (reference sequence). V dropped 5 bases and J dropped 4 bases, with 11 bases sitting between them. The CDR3 is 13 amino acids. The CDR3 loop is CASSPREPETQYF. The DNA of the CDR3 is TGTGCCAGTAGTCCAAGGGAGCCAGAGACCCAGTACTTC.

This chain links TRBV12-5 with TRBJ2-1, with 10 bases that match TRBD2. After removal of 3 bases from V and 7 bases from J, the junction contained 6 bases not matched to a gene. The CDR3 sequence is 15 residues long. The germline CDR1 and CDR2 sequences are LGHNT and FRNRAP. Here the CDR3 DNA reads TGTGCTAGTGGTTTTGAGCGGGGGGGCCGTAATGAGCAGTTCTTC. The encoded protein is CASGFERGGRNEQFF.

The V gene is TRBV15, the J gene TRBJ2-7, with 7 bases aligning to TRBD2. CDR3 length: 14 residues. The germline V gene encodes CDR1 LNHNV and CDR2 YYDKDF (reference sequence). J was trimmed by 3 bases and V by 0 bases; bases with no gene match: 2. CDR3 DNA sequence: TGTGCCACCAGCAGAGAAGGACTAGTCTACGAGCAGTACTTC. The encoded protein is CATSREGLVYEQYF. The complete variable domain, with remaining parts taken from reference TRBV15 and TRBJ2-7, reads DAMVIQNPRYQVTQFGKPVTLSCSQTLNHNVMYWYQQKSSQAPKLLFHYYDKDFNNEADTPDNFQSRRPNTSFCFLDIRSPGLGDTAMYLCATSREGLVYEQYFGPGTRLTVT.

This clone showed up just once. J is TRBJ1-2 and V is TRBV21-1; the D segment call TRBD1 is taken from the table without a DNA check. TRBV21-1 is a known pseudogene. The length of the CDR3 is 11 residues. CDR3 loop: CASRDRYGYPF. For the CDR3, the DNA is TGTGCCAGCCGGGACAGATATGGCTACCCCTTC.

V usage is TRBV19 and J usage is TRBJ2-1; 11 bases agree with TRBD2. V lost 5 bases, J lost 9 bases, and 9 bases stayed unmatched. This CDR3 has 15 amino acids. Looked up from germline, CDR1 is LNHDA and CDR2 is SQIVND (reference sequence). The CDR3 nucleotides are TGTGCCAGTAGTCTACTAGCGGGAGCGGTGAGTGAGCAGTTCTTC. Its protein product is CASSLLAGAVSEQFF. Supplemented by reference TRBV19 and TRBJ2-1, the full variable domain reads DGGITQSPKYLFRKEGQNVTLSCEQNLNHDAMYWYRQDPGQGLRLIYYSQIVNDFQKGDIAEGYSVSREKKESFPLTVTSAQKNPTAFYLCASSLLAGAVSEQFFGPGTRLTVL.

The chain combines TRBV10-1 with TRBJ2-7; 11 nucleotides agree with TRBD1. Germline V CDR1 and CDR2: WNHNN, SYGVQD (reference sequence). Trimming removed 10 bases from V and 7 bases from J; junction bases left unmatched: 12. CDR3 size: 14 residues. The CDR3 coding sequence is TGCGCCACCTCGCAATACGGGACAGGGGGGGAGCAGTACTTC. It translates to CATSQYGTGGEQYF.

The chain combines TRBV6-5 with TRBJ2-3; D ambiguous. Deletions cut 2 bases from V and 7 bases from J, with 16 bases between. The CDR3 totals 15 residues. Germline loops: CDR1 MNHEY, CDR2 SVGAGI. CDR3 sequence reads: CASSYNRALDNTQYF. The CDR3 DNA sequence: TGTGCCAGCAGTTACAACCGAGCACTTGATAATACGCAGTATTTT.

The rearrangement joins TRBV9 to TRBJ2-5, with D possibly TRBD2 on 5 matching bases. The germline V gene encodes CDR1 SGDLS and CDR2 YYNGEE. The CDR3 is made up of 16 amino acids. V lost 0 bases and J lost 2, with 14 bases in between. The CDR3 is CASSVGSGLTQETQYF. The CDR3 bases are TGTGCCAGCAGCGTAGGAAGCGGCTTAACTCAAGAGACCCAGTACTTC.

V is TRBV29-1 and J is TRBJ2-1; D possibly corresponds to TRBD2 (5 bases). V shed 5 bases and J shed 4 bases, with 12 bases lying between them. Germline V CDR1 and CDR2: SQVTM, ANQGSEA. CDR3 size: 13 residues. The CDR3 is CSVHERRYNEQFF. The CDR3 DNA is TGCAGCGTTCATGAGCGGAGATACAATGAGCAGTTCTTC.

In the case of this clone: One junction end disagrees with the germline gene, perhaps due to a read error. This chain links TRBV7-8 with TRBJ1-2, with D possibly being TRBD1 (6 bases). This CDR3 region has 12 residues. Germline V lookup: CDR1 SGHVS, CDR2 FQNEAQ. The CDR3 is CASSLDRDGYPF. Written as DNA, the CDR3 is TGTGCCAGCAGCTTAGACAGGGACGGCTACCCCTTC.

As DNA, the CDR3 is TGTGCCAGCAGCTTAAGCGGGACAGGGGGCGCGTGGCGCGAGCAGTACTTC. Protein: CASSLSGTGGAWREQYF. The chain employs TRBV7-6 and TRBJ2-7, with 12 nucleotides matching TRBD1. This CDR3 has 17 residues. Trimming removed 2 bases from V and 6 bases from J; junction bases left unmatched: 11. The germline gives CDR1 SGHVS, CDR2 FNYEAQ.

This chain joins TRBV19 and TRBJ2-6; D uncertain. Trimming took off 3 bases at V and 0 bases at J, with 12 bases between the two ends. This CDR3 has 17 residues. Germline CDR1 is LNHDA and CDR2 is SQIVND (reference sequence). CDR3 nucleotide sequence: TGTGCCAGTAGTATTGCGTACAGCCACTCTGGGGCCAACGTCCTGACTTTC. This codes for CASSIAYSHSGANVLTF. The full variable domain, rest sourced from reference TRBV19 and TRBJ2-6, is DGGITQSPKYLFRKEGQNVTLSCEQNLNHDAMYWYRQDPGQGLRLIYYSQIVNDFQKGDIAEGYSVSREKKESFPLTVTSAQKNPTAFYLCASSIAYSHSGANVLTFGAGSRLTVL.

The gene calls are TRBV4-3 and TRBJ2-7; D gene unclear. Germline V gene data show CDR1 as LGHNA and CDR2 as YSLEER. This CDR3 has 16 residues. V was cut by 0 bases and J by 7 bases, with 19 bases left in between. CDR3 protein: CASSQDGGQPYEEQYF. The CDR3 nucleotides are TGCGCCAGCAGCCAAGATGGTGGGCAGCCCTACGAGGAGCAGTACTTC.

The chain employs TRBV4-1 and TRBJ1-2; D possibly corresponds to TRBD1 (5 bases). CDR1 is MGHRA and CDR2 is YSYEKL in the germline V gene. The CDR3 consists of 14 residues. Trimming removed 0 bases at V and 8 bases at J, with 13 bases between. CDR3 region: CASSQDTGLGGYTF. The DNA of the CDR3 is TGCGCCAGCAGCCAAGATACAGGTTTAGGGGGCTACACCTTC.

J is TRBJ1-2 and V is TRBV6-5; 8 bases match TRBD1. After removal of 5 bases from V and 5 bases from J, the junction contained 10 bases not matched to a gene. The germline V gene has CDR1 MNHEY and CDR2 SVGAGI. The CDR3 loop spans 15 amino acids. CDR3 DNA sequence: TGTGCCAGCAGTAGGGAGGGCAGGGGGCTTTATGGCTACACCTTC. Protein product: CASSREGRGLYGYTF.

The chain is built from TRBV5-8 and TRBJ2-5, with 7 bases identical to TRBD1. The end of the DNA is better explained by TRBJ2-7, so the J call may be wrong. Per germline, CDR1 SGHTS and CDR2 YDEGEE. There are 16 residues in the CDR3. The chain's CDR3 is CASSLGFKGASNEQYF. CDR3 in DNA: TGTGCCAGCAGCTTAGGTTTTAAGGGGGCGTCCAACGAGCAGTACTTC.

The chain links TRBV30 to TRBJ1-1, with 7 bases that match TRBD1. Trimming took 2 bases from V and 6 from J; bases not matched to a gene: 15. Germline V gene lookup returns CDR1 GTSNPN and CDR2 SVGIG (reference sequence). The CDR3 extends over 16 amino acids. CDR3 coding DNA: TGTGCCTGGAGTTCCCCCCGAGGAGGGGGCTGGTCTGAAGCTTTCTTT. It yields the protein CAWSSPRGGGWSEAFF. Complete variable domain (other parts from reference TRBV30 and TRBJ1-1): SQTIHQWPATLVQPVGSPLSLECTVEGTSNPNLYWYRQAAGRGLQLLFYSVGIGQISSEVPQNLSASRPQDRQFILSSKKLLLSDSGFYLCAWSSPRGGGWSEAFFGQGTRLTVV.

The chain couples TRBV6-1 to TRBJ1-5, with 8 nucleotides matching TRBD1. The V gene's germline CDR1 is MNHNS and CDR2 SASEGT. V gave up 4 bases and J gave up 5 bases; unmatched junction bases: 7. This CDR3 is 15 amino acids long. This CDR3 is CASSATGGLHQPQHF. CDR3 bases: TGTGCCAGCAGTGCCACAGGGGGTCTCCATCAGCCCCAGCATTTT.

Here the CDR3 DNA reads TGTGCCAGCAGTATTACAGGGGGTTCTAGAGAGACCCAGTACTTC. Translating gives CASSITGGSRETQYF. The genes are TRBV2 and TRBJ2-5; TRBD1 matches 8 bases. The germline V gene encodes CDR1 SNHLY and CDR2 FYNNEI. The CDR3 spans 15 residues. V gave up 5 bases and J gave up 4 bases; unmatched junction bases: 9.

J is TRBJ2-7 and V is TRBV29-1; TRBD1 matches 8 bases. Trimming cost V 4 bases and J 2 bases; bases outside gene matches: 7. Germline V gene data show CDR1 as SQVTM and CDR2 as ANQGSEA. CDR3 length: 14 amino acids. The CDR3 DNA follows: TGCAGCGTTGTCCCCATGACAGGGGCCTACGAGCAGTACTTC. It translates to CSVVPMTGAYEQYF.

This chain joins TRBV15 and TRBJ1-2; 9 bases are a match to TRBD1. After removal of 0 bases from V and 4 bases from J, the junction contained 12 bases not matched to a gene. Germline CDR1 reads LNHNV; CDR2 reads YYDKDF (reference sequence). CDR3 size: 18 residues. CDR3 DNA sequence: TGTGCCACCAGCAGAGATCGGGGGACAGGGCCCACGGGCTATGGCTACACCTTC. Protein product: CATSRDRGTGPTGYGYTF.

The rearrangement joins TRBV5-1 to TRBJ2-1; D call uncertain. Germline V lookup: CDR1 SGHRS, CDR2 YFSETQ. The CDR3 contains 13 residues. Trimming shortened V by 4 bases and J by 7 bases, and 12 bases separated the two germline ends. CDR3 region: CASSPAGLNEQFF. In DNA, the CDR3 is TGCGCCAGCAGCCCGGCTGGGCTTAATGAGCAGTTCTTC.

The chain combines TRBV6-9 with TRBJ2-6, with unresolved D. With 8 bases removed from V and 0 bases from J, the gap between germline ends came to 14 bases. Germline assignment: CDR1 MNHGY and CDR2 SVAAGI. The CDR3 totals 16 residues. The CDR3 nucleotides are TGTGCCAGCCGCCTAGATCTCCTCTCTGGGGCCAACGTCCTGACTTTC. It specifies CASRLDLLSGANVLTF.

The rearrangement joins TRBV7-6 to TRBJ1-3; D ambiguous. The CDR3 runs to 16 residues. Germline V gene data show CDR1 as SGHVS and CDR2 as FNYEAQ. The V and J ends lost 2 bases and 2 bases respectively, with 13 bases between them. The CDR3 spells CASSLRSPLAGNTIYF. The CDR3 DNA reads as TGTGCCAGCAGCTTACGCTCCCCACTGGCTGGAAACACCATATATTTT. The entire variable domain, with the rest obtained from reference TRBV7-6 and TRBJ1-3, is as follows: GAGVSQSPRYKVTKRGQDVALRCDPISGHVSLYWYRQALGQGPEFLTYFNYEAQQDKSGLPNDRFSAERPEGSISTLTIQRTEQRDSAMYRCASSLRSPLAGNTIYFGEGSWLTVV.

The chain links TRBV5-1 to TRBJ2-1; D might be TRBD1 (5 bases). V lost 0 bases, J lost 12 bases, and 22 bases lay in between. The CDR3 length is 16 residues. CDR1 and CDR2 (germline): SGHRS, YFSETQ. The DNA for the CDR3 is TGCGCCAGCAGCTTGGCCGTCGACAGACTTTCCTCAGGGCAGTTCTTC. It yields the protein CASSLAVDRLSSGQFF.